This T cell receptor beta chain derives from a study of cytomegalovirus exposure and HLA in healthy donors. Trimming removed 1 base from V and 6 bases from J; junction bases left unmatched: 3. Germline assignment: CDR1 SGDLS and CDR2 YYNGEE. This CDR3 is 13 amino acids long. A remark on this clone: Antigen unknown.

13 Jbeta primers and 60 Vbeta primers were used for the PCR. Sequencing used immunoSEQ multiplex PCR; TCRdb keeps in-frame clones, though not all of them. The sample holds over 100,000 clones, approximately 78% seen once. Regarding the study as a whole: Associated with cytomegalovirus, according to the listing, were 150 to 200 TCR beta chains.

The sequenced material came from PBMCs. The clonotype was recovered from a man under 40 in good health and CMV-seropositive. This chain links TRBV9 with TRBJ1-2, with 7 bases that match TRBD1. CDR3 in amino acids: CASSVRGPNGYTF. The CDR3 DNA is TGTGCCAGCAGCGTAAGGGGGCCGAATGGCTACACCTTC. Variable domain in full (rest from reference TRBV9 and TRBJ1-2): DSGVTQTPKHLITATGQRVTLRCSPRSGDLSVYWYQQSLDQGLQFLIQYYNGEERAKGNILERFSAQQFPDLHSELNLSSLELGDSALYFCASSVRGPNGYTFGSGTRLTVV.